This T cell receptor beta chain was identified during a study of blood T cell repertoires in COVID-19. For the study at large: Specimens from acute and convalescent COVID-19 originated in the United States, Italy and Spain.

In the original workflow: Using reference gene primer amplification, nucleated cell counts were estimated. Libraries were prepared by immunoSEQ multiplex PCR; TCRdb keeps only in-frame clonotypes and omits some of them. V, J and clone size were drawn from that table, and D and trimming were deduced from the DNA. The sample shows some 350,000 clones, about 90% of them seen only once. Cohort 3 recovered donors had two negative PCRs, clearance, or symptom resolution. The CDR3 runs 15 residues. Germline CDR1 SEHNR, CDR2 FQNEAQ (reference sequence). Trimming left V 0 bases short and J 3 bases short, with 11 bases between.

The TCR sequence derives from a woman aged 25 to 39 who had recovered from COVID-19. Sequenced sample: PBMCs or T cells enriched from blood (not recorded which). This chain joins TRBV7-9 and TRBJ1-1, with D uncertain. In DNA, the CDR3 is TGTGCCAGCAGCTTAGCGTCAGTAAGTGACACTGAAGCTTTCTTT. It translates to CASSLASVSDTEAFF.